The clone carrying this T cell receptor beta chain was found many times. The study amplified TCR beta CDR3 regions using RNA transcripts. First-round RT-PCR with HTBI primers preceded a second-round multiplex PCR. One entry per CDR3 protein results from TCRdb running MiXCR on the multiplex PCR reads. The table includes about 400,000 distinct CDR3 sequences, roughly 21% detected once. The data derive from a study of Graves' ophthalmopathy and Graves' hyperthyroidism. Patients were diagnosed from clinical symptoms, serum thyroxine, TRAb, thyroid ultrasound and orbital computed tomography. This CDR3 comprises 16 residues. Trimming at V came to 4 bases and at J to 3 bases, leaving 9 bases not matched to a gene. Germline V gene lookup returns CDR1 SGHRS and CDR2 YFSETQ.

The sequence came from a woman younger than 35 with stable Graves' hyperthyroidism. The specimen sequenced was peripheral blood. The chain is built from TRBV5-1 and TRBJ2-2, with 7 bases aligning to TRBD2. This chain's CDR3 is CASSTRLAIDTGELFF. In DNA, the CDR3 is TGCGCCAGCAGCACACGACTAGCCATTGACACCGGGGAGCTGTTTTTT.